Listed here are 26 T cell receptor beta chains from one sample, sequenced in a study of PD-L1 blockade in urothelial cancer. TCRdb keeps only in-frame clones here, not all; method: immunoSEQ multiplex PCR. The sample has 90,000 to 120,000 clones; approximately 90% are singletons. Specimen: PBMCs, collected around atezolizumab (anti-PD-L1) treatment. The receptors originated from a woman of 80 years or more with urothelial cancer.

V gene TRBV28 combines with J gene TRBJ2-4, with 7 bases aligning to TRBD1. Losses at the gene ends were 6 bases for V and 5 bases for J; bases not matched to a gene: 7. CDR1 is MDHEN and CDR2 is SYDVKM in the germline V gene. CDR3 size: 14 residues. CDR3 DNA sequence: TGTGCCAGCAGCAGGGGGACCTCGGAAAACATTCAGTACTTC. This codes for CASSRGTSENIQYF. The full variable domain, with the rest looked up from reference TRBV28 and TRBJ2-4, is DVKVTQSSRYLVKRTGEKVFLECVQDMDHENMFWYRQDPGLGLRLIYFSYDVKMKEKGDIPEGYSVSREKKERFSLILESASTNQTSMYLCASSRGTSENIQYFGAGTRLSVL.

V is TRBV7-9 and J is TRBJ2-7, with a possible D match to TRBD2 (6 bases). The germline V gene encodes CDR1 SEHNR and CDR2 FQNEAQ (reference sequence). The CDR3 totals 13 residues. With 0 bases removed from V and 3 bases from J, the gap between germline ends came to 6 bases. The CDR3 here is CASSLARDYEQYF. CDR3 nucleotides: TGTGCCAGCAGCTTAGCGCGGGACTACGAGCAGTACTTC.

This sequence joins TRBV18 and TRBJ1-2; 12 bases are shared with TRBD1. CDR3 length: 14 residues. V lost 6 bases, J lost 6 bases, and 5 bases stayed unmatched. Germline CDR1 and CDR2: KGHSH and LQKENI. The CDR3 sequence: CASSPRDRGHGYTF. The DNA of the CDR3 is TGTGCCAGCTCGCCCCGGGACAGGGGGCATGGCTACACCTTC.

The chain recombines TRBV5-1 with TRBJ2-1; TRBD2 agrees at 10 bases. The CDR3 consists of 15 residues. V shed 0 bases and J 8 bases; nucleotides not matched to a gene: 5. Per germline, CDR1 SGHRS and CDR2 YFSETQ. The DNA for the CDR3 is TGCGCCAGCAGCTTGGCTAGCGGGAGTATCCATGAGCAGTTCTTC. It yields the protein CASSLASGSIHEQFF.

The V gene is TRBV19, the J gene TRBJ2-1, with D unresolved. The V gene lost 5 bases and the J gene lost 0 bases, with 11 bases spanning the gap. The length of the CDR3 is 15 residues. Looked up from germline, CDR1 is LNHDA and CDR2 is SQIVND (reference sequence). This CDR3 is CASSLSLSSYNEQFF. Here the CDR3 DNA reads TGTGCCAGTAGTCTTAGTCTAAGCTCCTACAATGAGCAGTTCTTC.

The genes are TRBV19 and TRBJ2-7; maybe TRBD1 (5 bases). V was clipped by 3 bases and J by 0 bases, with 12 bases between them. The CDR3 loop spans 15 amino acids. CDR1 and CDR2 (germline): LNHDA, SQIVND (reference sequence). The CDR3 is CASSMGPADSYEQYF. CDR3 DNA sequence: TGTGCCAGTAGTATGGGGCCTGCGGACTCCTACGAGCAGTACTTC. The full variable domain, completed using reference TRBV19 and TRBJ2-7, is DGGITQSPKYLFRKEGQNVTLSCEQNLNHDAMYWYRQDPGQGLRLIYYSQIVNDFQKGDIAEGYSVSREKKESFPLTVTSAQKNPTAFYLCASSMGPADSYEQYFGPGTRLTVT.

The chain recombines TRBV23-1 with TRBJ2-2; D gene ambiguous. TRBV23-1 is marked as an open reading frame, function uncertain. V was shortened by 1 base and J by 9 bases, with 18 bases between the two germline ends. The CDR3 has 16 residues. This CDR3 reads CASSQCSGSLTRELFF. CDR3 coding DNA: TGCGCCAGCAGTCAATGTTCCGGGTCTCTTACCCGGGAGCTGTTTTTT.

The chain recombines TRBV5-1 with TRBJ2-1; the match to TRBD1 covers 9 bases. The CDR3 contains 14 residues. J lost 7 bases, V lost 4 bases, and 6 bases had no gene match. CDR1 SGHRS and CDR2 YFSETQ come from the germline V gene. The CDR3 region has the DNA TGCGCCAGCAGCGACGGGACAGGGAATAATGAGCAGTTCTTC. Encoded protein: CASSDGTGNNEQFF.

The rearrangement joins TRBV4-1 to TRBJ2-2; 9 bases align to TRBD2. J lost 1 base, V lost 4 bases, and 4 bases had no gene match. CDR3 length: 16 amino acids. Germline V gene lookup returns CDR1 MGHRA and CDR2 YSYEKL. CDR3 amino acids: CASSRGGAVNTGELFF. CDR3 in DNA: TGCGCCAGCAGCCGCGGGGGGGCAGTGAACACCGGGGAGCTGTTTTTT.

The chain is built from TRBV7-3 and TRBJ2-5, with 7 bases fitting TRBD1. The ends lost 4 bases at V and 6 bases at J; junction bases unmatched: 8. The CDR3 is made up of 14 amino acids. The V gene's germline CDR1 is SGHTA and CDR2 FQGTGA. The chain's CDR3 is CASSSDRDEKTQYF. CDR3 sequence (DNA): TGTGCCAGCAGCTCCGACAGGGATGAAAAGACCCAGTACTTC.

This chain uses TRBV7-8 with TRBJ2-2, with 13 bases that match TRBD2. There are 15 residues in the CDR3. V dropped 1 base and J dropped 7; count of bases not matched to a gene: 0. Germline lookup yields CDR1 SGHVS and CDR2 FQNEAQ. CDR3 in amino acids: CASSLGTSGSGELFF. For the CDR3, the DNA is TGTGCCAGCAGCTTAGGGACTAGCGGGAGCGGGGAGCTGTTTTTT.

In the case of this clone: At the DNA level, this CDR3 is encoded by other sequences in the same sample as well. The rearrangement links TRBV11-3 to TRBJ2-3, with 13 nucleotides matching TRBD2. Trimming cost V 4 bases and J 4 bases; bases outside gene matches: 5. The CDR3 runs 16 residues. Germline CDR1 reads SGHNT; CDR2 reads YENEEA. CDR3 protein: CASSSRTSGSPDTQYF. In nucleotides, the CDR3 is TGTGCCAGCAGCTCACGGACTAGCGGGAGTCCAGATACGCAGTATTTT.

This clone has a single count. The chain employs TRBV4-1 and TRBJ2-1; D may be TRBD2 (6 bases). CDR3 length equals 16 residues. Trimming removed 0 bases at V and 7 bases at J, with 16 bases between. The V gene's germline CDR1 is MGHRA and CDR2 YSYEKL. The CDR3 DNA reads TGCGCCAGCAGCCAAGAAGGAGGGTCCAGGACGAATGAGCAGTTCTTC. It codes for CASSQEGGSRTNEQFF.

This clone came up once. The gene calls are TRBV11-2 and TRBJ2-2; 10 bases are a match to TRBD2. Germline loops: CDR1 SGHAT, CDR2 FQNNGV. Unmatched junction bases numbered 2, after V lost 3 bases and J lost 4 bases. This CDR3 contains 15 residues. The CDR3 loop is CASSFTSGTTGELFF. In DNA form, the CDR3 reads TGTGCCAGCAGCTTTACTAGCGGGACCACCGGGGAGCTGTTTTTT.

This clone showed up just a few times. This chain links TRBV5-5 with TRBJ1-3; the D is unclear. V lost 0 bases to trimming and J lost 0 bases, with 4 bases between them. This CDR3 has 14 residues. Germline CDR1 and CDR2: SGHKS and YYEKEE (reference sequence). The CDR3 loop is CASSLGSSGNTIYF. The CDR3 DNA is TGTGCCAGCAGCTTGGGGAGCTCTGGAAACACCATATATTTT.

CDR3 nucleotides: TGCAGTGCTAGGGAGGATACGCAGTATTTT. As protein: CSAREDTQYF. This rearrangement joins TRBV20-1 to TRBJ2-3; D is uncertain. Trimming took off 3 bases at V and 6 bases at J, with 4 bases between the two ends. Germline lookup yields CDR1 DFQATT and CDR2 SNEGSKA (reference sequence). The CDR3 contains 10 residues.

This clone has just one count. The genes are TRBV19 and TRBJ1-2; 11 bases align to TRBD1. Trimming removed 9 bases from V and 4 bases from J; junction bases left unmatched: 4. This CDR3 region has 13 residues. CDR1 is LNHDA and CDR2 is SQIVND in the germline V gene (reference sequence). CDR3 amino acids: CASRDRGSYGYTF. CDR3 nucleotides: TGTGCCAGCCGGGACAGGGGGTCCTATGGCTACACCTTC.

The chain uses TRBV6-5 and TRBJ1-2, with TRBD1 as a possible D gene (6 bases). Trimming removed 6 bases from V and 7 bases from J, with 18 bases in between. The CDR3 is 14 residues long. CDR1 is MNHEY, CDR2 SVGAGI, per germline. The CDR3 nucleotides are TGTGCCAGCAGCCTACAGGGTTTCTTCAGTGGCTACACCTTC. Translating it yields CASSLQGFFSGYTF.

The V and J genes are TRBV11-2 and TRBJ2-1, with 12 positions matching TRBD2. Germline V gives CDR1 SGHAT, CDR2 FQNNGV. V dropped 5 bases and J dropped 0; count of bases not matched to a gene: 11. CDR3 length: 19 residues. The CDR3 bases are TGTGCCAGCAGCCGTACTAGCGGGAGGCCCATTAGCTCCTACAATGAGCAGTTCTTC. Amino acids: CASSRTSGRPISSYNEQFF.

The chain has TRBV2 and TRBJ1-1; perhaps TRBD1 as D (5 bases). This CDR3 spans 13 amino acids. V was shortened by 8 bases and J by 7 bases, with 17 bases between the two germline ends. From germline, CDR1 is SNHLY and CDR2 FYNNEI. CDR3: CASAPEGRGEAFF. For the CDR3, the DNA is TGTGCCAGCGCCCCGGAGGGACGTGGTGAAGCTTTCTTT. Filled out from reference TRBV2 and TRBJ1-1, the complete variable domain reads EPEVTQTPSHQVTQMGQEVILRCVPISNHLYFYWYRQILGQKVEFLVSFYNNEISEKSEIFDDQFSVERPDGSNFTLKIRSTKLEDSAMYFCASAPEGRGEAFFGQGTRLTVV.

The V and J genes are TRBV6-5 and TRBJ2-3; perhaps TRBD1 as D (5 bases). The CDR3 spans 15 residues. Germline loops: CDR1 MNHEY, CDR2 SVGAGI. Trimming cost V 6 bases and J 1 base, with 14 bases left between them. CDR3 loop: CASRIQGVGTDTQYF. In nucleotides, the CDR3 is TGTGCCAGCAGGATACAAGGGGTGGGCACAGATACGCAGTATTTT.

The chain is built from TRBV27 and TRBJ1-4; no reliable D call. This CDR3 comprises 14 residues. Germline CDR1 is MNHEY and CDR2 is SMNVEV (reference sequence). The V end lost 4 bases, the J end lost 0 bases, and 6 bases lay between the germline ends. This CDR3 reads CASSSGATNEKLFF. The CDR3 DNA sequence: TGTGCCAGCAGTTCCGGAGCAACTAATGAAAAACTGTTTTTT.

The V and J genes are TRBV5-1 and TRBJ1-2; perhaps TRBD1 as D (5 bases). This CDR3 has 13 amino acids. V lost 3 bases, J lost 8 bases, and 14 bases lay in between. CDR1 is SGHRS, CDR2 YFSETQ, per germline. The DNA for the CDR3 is TGCGCCAGCAGCTGGGAGGGCGGGGCCGGCTACACCTTC. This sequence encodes CASSWEGGAGYTF.

The CDR3 DNA reads as TGTGCCAGTAGTCAAACAGGTTCCTTCACTGAAGCTTTCTTT. Its protein product is CASSQTGSFTEAFF. The chain links TRBV19 to TRBJ1-1; D is perhaps TRBD1 (5 bases). The CDR3 is 14 residues long. Trimming left V 5 bases short and J 4 bases short, with 14 bases between. The germline V gene encodes CDR1 LNHDA and CDR2 SQIVND (reference sequence).

The CDR3 sequence: CASSHTDRRQYF. DNA for the CDR3: TGTGCCAGCAGCCACACCGACAGGCGGCAGTACTTC. The gene calls are TRBV7-2 and TRBJ2-7; TRBD1 is a possible D gene (6 bases). The CDR3 is made up of 12 amino acids. Germline CDR1 SGHTA, CDR2 FQGNSA. Trimming took off 5 bases at V and 9 bases at J, with 14 bases between the two ends.

The CDR3 sequence is CATSRDRGREPQHF. In DNA form, the CDR3 reads TGTGCCACCAGCAGAGACAGGGGGCGGGAGCCCCAGCATTTT. This chain links TRBV15 with TRBJ1-5, with 8 bases identical to TRBD1. The germline V gene has CDR1 LNHNV and CDR2 YYDKDF (reference sequence). Unmatched junction bases numbered 3, after V lost 0 bases and J lost 8 bases. CDR3 size: 14 residues.